The following is a TCR beta chain sequence with its context. Clones were read by immunoSEQ multiplex PCR, and TCRdb kept only the in-frame ones, dropping some. Altogether under 95,000 clones are present, 91% being singletons, with the ten largest covering about 1.7%. The V gene's germline CDR1 is SGHNT and CDR2 YENEEA. The V gene lost 4 bases and the J gene lost 5 bases, with 20 bases spanning the gap. The CDR3 sequence is 16 residues long. This entry is derived from a study of T cell changes during pregnancy in multiple sclerosis. Sequenced here: peripheral blood, sampled after pregnancy. V and J are TRBV11-3 and TRBJ2-5; TRBD1 is a possible D gene (8 bases). The receptor was isolated from a female donor in good health, enrolled as a control in a pregnancy study. CDR3 nucleotide sequence: TGTGCCAGCAGCTCCGGACAGGGAGGGGACACCGAGACCCAGTACTTC. Translating it yields CASSSGQGGDTETQYF.